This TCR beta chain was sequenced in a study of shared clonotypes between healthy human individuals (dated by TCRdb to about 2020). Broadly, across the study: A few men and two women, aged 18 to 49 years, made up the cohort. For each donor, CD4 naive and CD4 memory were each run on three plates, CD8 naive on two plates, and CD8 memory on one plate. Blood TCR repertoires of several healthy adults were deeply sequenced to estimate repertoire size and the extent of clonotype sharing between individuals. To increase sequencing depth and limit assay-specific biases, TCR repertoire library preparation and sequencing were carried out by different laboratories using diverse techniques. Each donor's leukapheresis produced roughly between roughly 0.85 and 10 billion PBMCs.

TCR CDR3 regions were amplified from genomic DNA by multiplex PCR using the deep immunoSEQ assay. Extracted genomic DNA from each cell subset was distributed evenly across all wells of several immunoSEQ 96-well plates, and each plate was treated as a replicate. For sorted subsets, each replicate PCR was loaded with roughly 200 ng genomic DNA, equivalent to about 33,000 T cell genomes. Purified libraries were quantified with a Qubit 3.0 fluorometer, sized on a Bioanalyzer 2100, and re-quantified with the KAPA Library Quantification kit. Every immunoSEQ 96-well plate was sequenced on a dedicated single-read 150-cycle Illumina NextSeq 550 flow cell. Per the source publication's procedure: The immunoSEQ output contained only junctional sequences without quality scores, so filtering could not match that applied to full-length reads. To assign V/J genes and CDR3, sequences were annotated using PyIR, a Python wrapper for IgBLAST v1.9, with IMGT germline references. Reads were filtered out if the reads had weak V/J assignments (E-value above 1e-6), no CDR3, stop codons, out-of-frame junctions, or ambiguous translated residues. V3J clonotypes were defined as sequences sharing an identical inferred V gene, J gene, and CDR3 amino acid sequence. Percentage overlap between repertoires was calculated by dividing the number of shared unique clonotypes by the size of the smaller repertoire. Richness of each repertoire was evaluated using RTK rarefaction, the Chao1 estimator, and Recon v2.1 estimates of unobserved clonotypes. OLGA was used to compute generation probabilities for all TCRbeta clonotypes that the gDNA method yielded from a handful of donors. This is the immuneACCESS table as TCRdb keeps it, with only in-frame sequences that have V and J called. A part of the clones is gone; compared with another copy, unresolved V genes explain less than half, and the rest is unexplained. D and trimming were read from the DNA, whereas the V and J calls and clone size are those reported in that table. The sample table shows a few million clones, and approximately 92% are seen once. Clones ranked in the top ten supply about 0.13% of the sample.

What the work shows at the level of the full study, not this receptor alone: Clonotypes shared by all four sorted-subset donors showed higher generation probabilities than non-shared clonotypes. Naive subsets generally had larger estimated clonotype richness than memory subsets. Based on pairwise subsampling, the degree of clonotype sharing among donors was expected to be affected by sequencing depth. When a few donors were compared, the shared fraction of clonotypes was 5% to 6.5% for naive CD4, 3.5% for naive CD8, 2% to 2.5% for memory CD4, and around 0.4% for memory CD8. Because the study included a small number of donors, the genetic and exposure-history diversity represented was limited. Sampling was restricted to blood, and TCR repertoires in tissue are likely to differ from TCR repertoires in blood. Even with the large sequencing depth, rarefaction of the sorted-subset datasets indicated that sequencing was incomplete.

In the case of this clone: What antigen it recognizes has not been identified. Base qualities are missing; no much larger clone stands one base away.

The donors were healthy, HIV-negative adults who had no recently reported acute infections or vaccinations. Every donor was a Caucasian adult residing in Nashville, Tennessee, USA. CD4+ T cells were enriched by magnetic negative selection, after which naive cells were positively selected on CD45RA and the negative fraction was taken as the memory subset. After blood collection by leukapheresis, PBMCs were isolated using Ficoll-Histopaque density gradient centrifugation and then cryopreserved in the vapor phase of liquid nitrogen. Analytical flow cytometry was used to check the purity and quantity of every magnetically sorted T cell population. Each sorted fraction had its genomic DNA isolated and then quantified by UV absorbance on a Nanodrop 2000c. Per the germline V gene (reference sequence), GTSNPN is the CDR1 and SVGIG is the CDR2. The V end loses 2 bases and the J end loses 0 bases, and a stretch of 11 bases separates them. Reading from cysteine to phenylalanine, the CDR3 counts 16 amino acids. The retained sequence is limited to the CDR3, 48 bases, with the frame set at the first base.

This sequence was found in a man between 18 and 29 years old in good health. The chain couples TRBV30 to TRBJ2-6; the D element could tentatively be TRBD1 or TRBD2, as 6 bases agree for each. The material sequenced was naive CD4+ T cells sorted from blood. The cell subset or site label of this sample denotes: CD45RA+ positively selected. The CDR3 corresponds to CAWSTGAPSGANVLTF. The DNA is TGTGCCTGGAGTACGGGGGCGCCCTCTGGGGCCAACGTCCTGACTTTC.